These 13 T cell receptor beta chains share one sample of origin, sequenced in a study of cytomegalovirus exposure and HLA in healthy donors. It was with 60 Vbeta and 13 Jbeta primers that the PCR ran. Method: immunoSEQ multiplex PCR; TCRdb's copy keeps in-frame clones and lacks some. Altogether 98,000 or so clones are present, 77% being singletons, with the ten largest covering less than 10%. The material sequenced was PBMCs. These receptors originate from a female donor in good health and CMV-seronegative.

Note on this clone: The identical CDR3 is also encoded by other nucleotide sequences in the sample. The chain is built from TRBV6-1 and TRBJ2-5, with 14 nucleotides matching TRBD2. Germline-derived CDR1 and CDR2 are MNHNS and SASEGT. The junction had 3 bases not matched to a gene; V was cut back by 5 bases and J by 1 base. The CDR3 has 16 amino acids. The chain's CDR3 is CASSQGLAGGQETQYF. CDR3 nucleotides: TGTGCCAGCAGTCAAGGACTAGCGGGGGGCCAAGAGACCCAGTACTTC.

The chain recombines TRBV5-1 with TRBJ2-7; the D is unclear. This CDR3 contains 12 residues. Germline V gene lookup returns CDR1 SGHRS and CDR2 YFSETQ. The V gene lost 0 bases and the J gene lost 7 bases, with 8 bases spanning the gap. The CDR3 sequence: CASSLEPGEQYF. The CDR3 DNA reads TGCGCCAGCAGCTTGGAACCAGGAGAGCAGTACTTC.

The chain carries TRBV15 and TRBJ2-5; 10 bases fit TRBD2. The CDR3 runs 15 residues. Germline trimming cut 0 bases from V and 3 bases from J; bases unmatched to any gene: 1. The germline V gene has CDR1 LNHNV and CDR2 YYDKDF (reference sequence). The CDR3 nucleotides are TGTGCCACCAGCAGAGATACTAGCGGGAAAGAGACCCAGTACTTC. Protein product: CATSRDTSGKETQYF.

The chain employs TRBV7-3 and TRBJ1-2; 10 bases match TRBD1. V shed 6 bases and J 6 bases; nucleotides not matched to a gene: 4. This CDR3 contains 13 residues. Per the germline V gene, CDR1 is SGHTA and CDR2 is FQGTGA. Written as DNA, the CDR3 is TGTGCCAGCAGATTAGGACAGGGGGATGGCTACACCTTC. It is translated as CASRLGQGDGYTF.

CDR3: CSAPQTGVQFF. CDR3 nucleotides: TGCAGTGCTCCTCAAACAGGGGTTCAGTTCTTC. V usage is TRBV20-1 and J usage is TRBJ2-1, with 7 nucleotides matching TRBD1. This CDR3 contains 11 residues. J gave up 13 bases and V 5 bases, and 8 bases lay outside the gene matches. Looked up from germline, CDR1 is DFQATT and CDR2 is SNEGSKA (reference sequence).

This clone showed up just once. DNA of the CDR3: TGTGCCAGCAGGCTAATGGGACAGACACGTCGCGAGCAGTACTTC. Its protein is CASRLMGQTRREQYF. The chain is built from TRBV21-1 and TRBJ2-5; the table assigns TRBD1, which was not confirmed against the DNA. The J call may be incorrect, as the DNA end agrees better with TRBJ2-7. TRBV21-1 is shown as a pseudogene. The CDR3 spans 15 residues.

CDR3 nucleotides: TGCGCCAGCAGCTTGGACGGAGCAAGGTTGGCCGGGGAGCTGTTTTTT. Residues: CASSLDGARLAGELFF. The V and J genes are TRBV5-1 and TRBJ2-2; D is unclear. This CDR3 region has 16 residues. V lost 0 bases and J lost 6, with 15 bases in between. Germline CDR1 SGHRS, CDR2 YFSETQ.

V usage is TRBV18 and J usage is TRBJ2-7, with 8 bases fitting TRBD1. Germline V gene sequence: CDR1 KGHSH, CDR2 LQKENI. J was trimmed by 2 bases and V by 6 bases; bases with no gene match: 9. The CDR3 loop spans 15 amino acids. CDR3 DNA: TGTGCCAGCTCCCCCGACAGGGGCCTAACCTACGAGCAGTACTTC. Its protein is CASSPDRGLTYEQYF.

This chain links TRBV2 with TRBJ1-1; TRBD1 is a possible D gene (5 bases). The CDR3 loop spans 17 amino acids. From germline, CDR1 is SNHLY and CDR2 FYNNEI. V was shortened by 7 bases and J by 4 bases, with 25 bases between the two germline ends. CDR3 sequence: CASIGYTGYFLSTEAFF. The CDR3 DNA is TGTGCCAGCATAGGGTACACAGGTTACTTTCTTTCCACTGAAGCTTTCTTT.

V is TRBV7-3 and J is TRBJ1-2, with TRBD1 as a possible D gene (6 bases). Between the trimmed V and J ends, which lost 2 bases and 3 bases, there was a span of 7 bases. The CDR3 is 13 amino acids. CDR1 SGHTA and CDR2 FQGTGA come from the germline V gene. The CDR3 reads CASSLAGDYGYTF. The CDR3 nucleotides are TGTGCCAGCAGCTTAGCAGGGGACTATGGCTACACCTTC. Full variable domain (remainder filled in from reference TRBV7-3 and TRBJ1-2): GAGVSQTPSNKVTEKGKYVELRCDPISGHTALYWYRQSLGQGPEFLIYFQGTGAADDSGLPNDRFFAVRPEGSVSTLKIQRTERGDSAVYLCASSLAGDYGYTFGSGTRLTVV.

V gene TRBV6-6 combines with J gene TRBJ1-6, with D tentatively TRBD1 (6 bases). This CDR3 comprises 14 residues. V shed 6 bases and J shed 8 bases, with 14 bases lying between them. The germline V gene encodes CDR1 MNHNY and CDR2 SVGAGI (reference sequence). CDR3 region: CASRATGKDSPLHF. As DNA, the CDR3 is TGTGCCAGCAGGGCGACAGGCAAGGATTCACCCCTCCACTTT.

This clone was found once. The chain links TRBV4-2 to TRBJ1-5; tentatively, D is TRBD1 (5 bases). Germline CDR1 reads LGHNA; CDR2 reads YNFKEQ. Trimming cost V 0 bases and J 2 bases, with 23 bases left between them. The CDR3 has 20 residues. CDR3 sequence reads: CASSQDGTQGIGRRNQPQHF. CDR3 nucleotide sequence: TGTGCCAGCAGCCAAGATGGAACTCAGGGTATAGGGCGTCGCAATCAGCCCCAGCATTTT.

The chain uses TRBV4-2 and TRBJ1-3, with D possibly being TRBD1 (5 bases). Germline V gene lookup returns CDR1 LGHNA and CDR2 YNFKEQ. The V and J ends lost 2 bases and 0 bases respectively, with 11 bases between them. This CDR3 is built from 16 residues. CDR3 residues: CASSQNRGGSGNTIYF. Here the CDR3 DNA reads TGTGCCAGCAGCCAAAACCGCGGGGGCTCTGGAAACACCATATATTTT.